These 20 T cell receptor beta chains came from one sample sequenced in a study of CD8 T cells in ankylosing spondylitis. Using its own MiXCR run on the 5' RACE reads, TCRdb lists one record per CDR3 protein. Of about 360,000 distinct CDR3 sequences detected, 20% appear once; the ten largest clones hold roughly 13%. What was sequenced was blood, either unsorted or a sorted T cell fraction (not recorded which). The receptors were gathered from a male donor with ankylosing spondylitis or in good health (not recorded which).

DNA of the CDR3: TGCGCCAGCAGCCACGGGACAGGGGAACCCTACGAGCAGTACTTC. It translates to CASSHGTGEPYEQYF. The chain employs TRBV5-1 and TRBJ2-7; 10 bases agree with TRBD1. Germline-derived CDR1 and CDR2 are SGHRS and YFSETQ. CDR3 size: 15 residues. The junction had 6 bases not matched to a gene; V was cut back by 4 bases and J by 2 bases.

This clonotype was picked up a small number of times. The chain has TRBV6-5 and TRBJ2-7; 8 positions agree with TRBD2. CDR3 length: 13 amino acids. Germline loops: CDR1 MNHEY, CDR2 SVGAGI. With 6 bases clipped from V and 2 bases from J, the junction kept 3 bases outside the gene matches. In DNA, the CDR3 is TGTGCCAGCAGATATAGCGGGGCCTACGAGCAGTACTTC. It encodes CASRYSGAYEQYF.

This clonotype appeared a few times. The chain is built from TRBV6-2 or TRBV6-3 and TRBJ2-1, with unresolved D. This CDR3 comprises 13 residues. V lost 2 bases, J lost 8 bases, and 10 bases lay in between. Germline CDR1 is MNHEY and CDR2 is SVGEGT. The CDR3 loop reads CASSYGLRDEQFF. Here the CDR3 DNA reads TGTGCCAGCAGTTACGGTCTGCGCGATGAGCAGTTCTTC.

This clonotype has a handful of counts. This chain joins TRBV5-1 and TRBJ2-1; weak D call: TRBD1 (6 bases). This CDR3 spans 15 amino acids. The germline gives CDR1 SGHRS, CDR2 YFSETQ. V lost 2 bases and J lost 2, with 11 bases in between. The CDR3 here is CASSLPDSAYNEQFF. In DNA form, the CDR3 reads TGCGCCAGCAGCTTACCGGACAGCGCCTACAATGAGCAGTTCTTC.

In DNA, the CDR3 is TGTGCCAGCAGCTTAGATCACAGGGGGGCTCTCTACGAGCAGTACTTC. It codes for CASSLDHRGALYEQYF. The V gene is TRBV11-2, the J gene TRBJ2-7; 8 nucleotides line up with TRBD1. There are 16 residues in the CDR3. The V and J ends lost 0 bases and 3 bases, in that order; junction bases with no gene match: 7. CDR1 and CDR2 (germline): SGHAT, FQNNGV.

In this sample, this clonotype turned up a few times. The V call is TRBV29-1, the J call TRBJ2-7; D unclear. There are 11 residues in the CDR3. The germline V gene has CDR1 SQVTM and CDR2 ANQGSEA. V was trimmed by 8 bases and J by 3 bases, leaving 11 bases between them. CDR3 sequence (DNA): TGCAGCATCGAAGGTCTCTACGAGCAGTACTTC. Translation gives CSIEGLYEQYF.

The chain combines TRBV9 with TRBJ2-1; 8 bases match TRBD2. Germline lookup yields CDR1 SGDLS and CDR2 YYNGEE. This CDR3 contains 16 residues. Trimming removed 4 bases from V and 7 bases from J; junction bases left unmatched: 13. CDR3 coding DNA: TGTGCCAGCAGCCCCCGTGTAGCGGGGATACTTAATGAGCAGTTCTTC. Translation gives CASSPRVAGILNEQFF. Filled out from reference TRBV9 and TRBJ2-1, the complete variable domain reads DSGVTQTPKHLITATGQRVTLRCSPRSGDLSVYWYQQSLDQGLQFLIQYYNGEERAKGNILERFSAQQFPDLHSELNLSSLELGDSALYFCASSPRVAGILNEQFFGPGTRLTVL.

The chain is built from TRBV27 and TRBJ2-1; D remains ambiguous. Trimming took 4 bases from V and 0 from J, leaving 10 bases between them. This CDR3 is built from 15 residues. Per germline, CDR1 MNHEY and CDR2 SMNVEV (reference sequence). CDR3 nucleotide sequence: TGTGCCAGCAGTTCTTACCGAAACTCCTACAATGAGCAGTTCTTC. It yields the protein CASSSYRNSYNEQFF.

The chain joins TRBV7-9 to TRBJ2-7; TRBD1 is a possible D gene (6 bases). Trimming removed 4 bases from V and 3 bases from J, with 10 bases in between. The germline CDR1 and CDR2 sequences are SEHNR and FQNEAQ (reference sequence). The CDR3 has 13 amino acids. CDR3 nucleotides: TGTGCCAGCAGCTCCTCCAGGGGCTACGAGCAGTACTTC. This sequence encodes CASSSSRGYEQYF.

This sequence joins TRBV12-3 or TRBV12-4 and TRBJ2-1, with a possible D match to TRBD1 (5 bases). This CDR3 is 13 amino acids long. Trimming cost V 1 base and J 10 bases, with 11 bases left between them. The CDR3 DNA reads as TGTGCCAGCAGTTTAGTGATAGCAGGGGAGCAGTTCTTC. The encoded protein is CASSLVIAGEQFF.

The chain couples TRBV5-1 to TRBJ2-3; no reliable D call. This CDR3 comprises 14 residues. Trimming pared 0 bases from V and 4 bases from J, leaving 9 bases between. Germline CDR1 SGHRS, CDR2 YFSETQ. CDR3 nucleotides: TGCGCCAGCAGCTTGGATCGAACACCAGATACGCAGTATTTT. Its protein product is CASSLDRTPDTQYF.

This clonotype was detected many times. V is TRBV29-1 and J is TRBJ2-7, with D maybe TRBD1 (6 bases). The length of the CDR3 is 14 residues. CDR1 and CDR2 (germline): SQVTM, ANQGSEA. The V and J ends lost 4 bases and 4 bases respectively, with 17 bases between them. CDR3 residues: CSVVPGHRIYEQYF. The CDR3 DNA is TGCAGCGTTGTCCCGGGACATAGGATATACGAGCAGTACTTC.

This clonotype was detected a few times. The chain is built from TRBV12-3 or TRBV12-4 and TRBJ2-7; D call uncertain. CDR3 size: 14 residues. With 6 bases removed from V and 4 bases from J, the gap between germline ends came to 16 bases. CDR3 in DNA: TGTGCCAGCAGCCTACCGGGTCGCAGGTACGAGCAGTACTTC. Its translation: CASSLPGRRYEQYF.

The J gene is TRBJ1-1, the V gene TRBV27, with 10 bases fitting TRBD1. Germline V gene lookup returns CDR1 MNHEY and CDR2 SMNVEV (reference sequence). J gave up 5 bases and V 6 bases, and 3 bases lay outside the gene matches. The CDR3 covers 13 residues. The CDR3, as DNA: TGTGCCAGCAGAGAGGACAGGGGGACTGAAGCTTTCTTT. As protein: CASREDRGTEAFF.

The chain is built from TRBV4-1 and TRBJ2-7, with TRBD2 matching 7 bases. The CDR3 covers 14 residues. Per the germline V gene, CDR1 is MGHRA and CDR2 is YSYEKL. The V gene end was trimmed by 4 bases and the J gene end by 3 bases; junction bases not matched to a gene: 6. The CDR3: CASSLREVDYEQYF. The CDR3, as DNA: TGCGCCAGCAGCCTCCGGGAGGTCGACTACGAGCAGTACTTC.

The DNA for the CDR3 is TGTGCCAGCAGCTTAGGGATCCGGCAGGACAACTATGGCTACACCTTC. Encoded protein: CASSLGIRQDNYGYTF. J is TRBJ1-2 and V is TRBV7-8, with D unresolved. Germline V gives CDR1 SGHVS, CDR2 FQNEAQ. Between the trimmed V and J ends, which lost 1 base and 2 bases, there was a span of 14 bases. CDR3 length equals 16 residues.

The chain carries TRBV10-3 and TRBJ2-7, with D hard to call. This CDR3 spans 13 amino acids. Germline V lookup: CDR1 ENHRY, CDR2 SYGVKD. V lost 0 bases and J lost 5, with 8 bases in between. CDR3 loop: CAISESRVDEQYF. In DNA, the CDR3 is TGTGCCATCAGTGAGTCTCGGGTGGACGAGCAGTACTTC.

This clonotype was counted a single time. The chain carries TRBV27 and TRBJ1-6, with TRBD1 matching over 9 bases. The V segment lost 4 bases and the J segment 6 bases; nucleotides outside the gene matches: 7. Germline V gene sequence: CDR1 MNHEY, CDR2 SMNVEV (reference sequence). This CDR3 comprises 16 residues. The CDR3: CASSYGQGLGNSPLHF. In nucleotides, the CDR3 is TGTGCCAGCAGTTACGGACAGGGGCTTGGTAATTCACCCCTCCACTTT.

This clonotype occurred a few times. This chain connects TRBV6-2 or TRBV6-3 to TRBJ2-5; 9 nucleotides align to TRBD2. Germline loops: CDR1 MNHEY, CDR2 SVGEGT. The CDR3 has 14 residues. J was trimmed by 5 bases and V by 6 bases; bases with no gene match: 7. This chain's CDR3 is CASSLGLAWETQYF. The CDR3 DNA follows: TGTGCCAGCAGCCTTGGACTAGCGTGGGAGACCCAGTACTTC.

V usage is TRBV28 and J usage is TRBJ2-5; 11 nucleotides align to TRBD2. The CDR3 is 15 amino acids. Trimming cost V 5 bases and J 2 bases; bases outside gene matches: 4. CDR1 is MDHEN and CDR2 is SYDVKM in the germline V gene. CDR3: CASSALAGVQETQYF. The CDR3 DNA follows: TGTGCCAGCAGTGCACTAGCGGGGGTGCAAGAGACCCAGTACTTC.